This T cell receptor beta chain was documented in a study of blood T cell repertoires in COVID-19. The overall study: Donors in the United States, Italy and Spain gave samples during acute or convalescent COVID-19. PBMCs, B-cell-depleted T cells, or T cells provided the cDNA or gDNA that made up the material.

In the authors' workflow: Using reference gene primer amplification, nucleated cell counts were estimated. The data were produced by immunoSEQ multiplex PCR, yet TCRdb's version contains in-frame clones alone and is incomplete. That table gives V, J and clone size, and the DNA gave D and trimming. The sample has 50,000 to 60,000 clones; 88% are singletons. Germline V lookup: CDR1 SGHTS, CDR2 YDEGEE. The CDR3 extends over 17 amino acids. With 0 bases clipped from V and 5 bases from J, the junction kept 8 bases outside the gene matches. The sequenced sample consisted of peripheral blood. The V gene is TRBV5-8, the J gene TRBJ1-4, with 9 bases aligning to TRBD1. This sequence originates from a man in his 60s with active COVID-19. CDR3 in DNA: TGTGCCAGCAGCTTGGTGATATGGGGGACAGGGAATGAAAAACTGTTTTTT. Amino acid sequence: CASSLVIWGTGNEKLFF.